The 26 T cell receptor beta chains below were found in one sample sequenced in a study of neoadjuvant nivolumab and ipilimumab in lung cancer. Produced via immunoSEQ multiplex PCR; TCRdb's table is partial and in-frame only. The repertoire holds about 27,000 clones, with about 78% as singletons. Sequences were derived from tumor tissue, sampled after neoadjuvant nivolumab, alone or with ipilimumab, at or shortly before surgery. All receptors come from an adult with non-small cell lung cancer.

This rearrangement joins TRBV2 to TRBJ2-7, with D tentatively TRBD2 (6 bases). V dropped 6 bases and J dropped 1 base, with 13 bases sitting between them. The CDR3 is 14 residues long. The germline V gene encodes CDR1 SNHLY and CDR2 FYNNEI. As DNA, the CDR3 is TGTGCCAGCAGCCTGCGGGGCATATCCTACGAGCAGTACTTC. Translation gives CASSLRGISYEQYF.

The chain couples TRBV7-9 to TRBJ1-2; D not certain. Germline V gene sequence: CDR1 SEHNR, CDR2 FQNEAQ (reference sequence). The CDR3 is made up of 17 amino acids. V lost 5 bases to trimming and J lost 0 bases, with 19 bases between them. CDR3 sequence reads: CASSPMGLSGTNYGYTF. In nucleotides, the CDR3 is TGTGCCAGCAGCCCCATGGGCCTCAGTGGGACTAACTATGGCTACACCTTC.

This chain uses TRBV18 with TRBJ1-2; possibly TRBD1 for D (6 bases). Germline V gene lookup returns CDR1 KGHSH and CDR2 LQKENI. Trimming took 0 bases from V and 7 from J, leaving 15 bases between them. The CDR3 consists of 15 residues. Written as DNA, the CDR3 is TGTGCCAGCTCACCACCGGGAAACAGGGTCTTTGGCTACACCTTC. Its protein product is CASSPPGNRVFGYTF.

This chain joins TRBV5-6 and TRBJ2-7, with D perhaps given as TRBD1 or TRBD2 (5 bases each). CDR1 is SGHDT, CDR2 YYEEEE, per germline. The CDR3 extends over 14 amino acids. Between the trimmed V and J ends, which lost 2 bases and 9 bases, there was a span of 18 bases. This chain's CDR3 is CASSLGDRLRGQYF. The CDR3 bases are TGTGCCAGCAGCTTAGGGGATCGACTACGAGGGCAGTACTTC.

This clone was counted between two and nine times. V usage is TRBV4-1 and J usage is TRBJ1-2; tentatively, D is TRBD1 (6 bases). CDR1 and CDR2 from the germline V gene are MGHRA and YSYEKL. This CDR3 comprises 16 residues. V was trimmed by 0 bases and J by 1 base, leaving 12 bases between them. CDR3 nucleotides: TGCGCCAGCAGCCAAGACTTCACAGGGAATAACTATGGCTACACCTTC. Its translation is CASSQDFTGNNYGYTF.

The chain's CDR3 is CASSPAPGAGDTQYF. The CDR3, as DNA: TGTGCCAGCTCACCAGCTCCAGGGGCGGGGGATACGCAGTATTTT. This chain joins TRBV18 and TRBJ2-3, with D perhaps TRBD1 or TRBD2 (6 bases each). CDR3 length: 15 amino acids. Germline CDR1 reads KGHSH; CDR2 reads LQKENI. The germline V and J ends were trimmed by 2 bases and 6 bases, with 15 bases remaining between them.

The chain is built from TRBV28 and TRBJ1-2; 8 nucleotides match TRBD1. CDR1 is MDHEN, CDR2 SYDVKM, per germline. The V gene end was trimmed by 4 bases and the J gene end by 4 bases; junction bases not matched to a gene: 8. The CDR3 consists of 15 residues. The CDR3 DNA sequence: TGTGCCAGCAGTTCCACGGGACAGGCAGTCTATGGCTACACCTTC. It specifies CASSSTGQAVYGYTF.

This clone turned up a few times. CDR3 region: CASSFTGEDWWNTIYF. In DNA form, the CDR3 reads TGTGCCAGCAGCTTTACAGGGGAGGATTGGTGGAACACCATATATTTT. The chain combines TRBV5-6 with TRBJ1-3; 7 bases fit TRBD1. J was trimmed by 7 bases and V by 2 bases; bases with no gene match: 12. Germline loops: CDR1 SGHDT, CDR2 YYEEEE. CDR3 length equals 16 residues.

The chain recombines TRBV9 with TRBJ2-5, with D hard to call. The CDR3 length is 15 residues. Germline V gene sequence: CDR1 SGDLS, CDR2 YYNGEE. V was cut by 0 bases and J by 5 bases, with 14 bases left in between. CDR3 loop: CASSVGPFGSETQYF. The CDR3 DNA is TGTGCCAGCAGCGTAGGCCCGTTTGGTAGCGAGACCCAGTACTTC.

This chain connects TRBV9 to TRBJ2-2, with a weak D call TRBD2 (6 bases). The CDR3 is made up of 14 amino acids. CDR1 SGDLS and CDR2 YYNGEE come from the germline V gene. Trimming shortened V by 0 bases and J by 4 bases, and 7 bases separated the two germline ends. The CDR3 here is CASSVDGGTGELFF. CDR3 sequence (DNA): TGTGCCAGCAGCGTAGACGGGGGCACCGGGGAGCTGTTTTTT.

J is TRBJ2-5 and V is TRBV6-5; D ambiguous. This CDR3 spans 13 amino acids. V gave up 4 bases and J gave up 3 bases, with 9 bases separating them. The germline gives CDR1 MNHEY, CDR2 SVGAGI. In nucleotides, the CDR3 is TGTGCCAGCAGTTGGGCTAGTAAAGAGACCCAGTACTTC. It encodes CASSWASKETQYF.

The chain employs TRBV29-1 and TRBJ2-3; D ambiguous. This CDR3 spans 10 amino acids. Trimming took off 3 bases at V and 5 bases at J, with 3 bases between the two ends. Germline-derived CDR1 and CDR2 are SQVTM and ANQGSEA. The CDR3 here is CSVDGDTQYF. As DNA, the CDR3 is TGCAGCGTTGACGGAGATACGCAGTATTTT.

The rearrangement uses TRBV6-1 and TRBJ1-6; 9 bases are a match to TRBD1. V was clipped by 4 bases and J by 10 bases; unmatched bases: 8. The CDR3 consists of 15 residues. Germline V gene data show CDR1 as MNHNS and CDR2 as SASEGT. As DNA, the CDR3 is TGTGCCAGCAGTGCCCGGACAGGGGTGGTCTCACCCCTCCACTTT. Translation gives CASSARTGVVSPLHF.

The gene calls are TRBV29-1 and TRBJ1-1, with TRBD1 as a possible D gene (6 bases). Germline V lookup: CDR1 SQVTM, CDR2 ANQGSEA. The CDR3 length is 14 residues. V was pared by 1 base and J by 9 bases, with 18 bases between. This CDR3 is CSVEGRGGWTQAFF. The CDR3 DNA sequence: TGCAGCGTTGAAGGGAGGGGGGGCTGGACCCAAGCTTTCTTT.

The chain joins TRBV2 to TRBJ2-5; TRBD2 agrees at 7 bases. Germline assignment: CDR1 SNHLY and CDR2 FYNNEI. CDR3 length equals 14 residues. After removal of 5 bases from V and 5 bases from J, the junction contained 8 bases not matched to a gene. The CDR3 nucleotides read TGTGCCAGCAGTCAGACTAGCTATATGGAGACCCAGTACTTC. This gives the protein CASSQTSYMETQYF. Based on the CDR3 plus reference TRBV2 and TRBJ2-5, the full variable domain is EPEVTQTPSHQVTQMGQEVILRCVPISNHLYFYWYRQILGQKVEFLVSFYNNEISEKSEIFDDQFSVERPDGSNFTLKIRSTKLEDSAMYFCASSQTSYMETQYFGPGTRLLVL.

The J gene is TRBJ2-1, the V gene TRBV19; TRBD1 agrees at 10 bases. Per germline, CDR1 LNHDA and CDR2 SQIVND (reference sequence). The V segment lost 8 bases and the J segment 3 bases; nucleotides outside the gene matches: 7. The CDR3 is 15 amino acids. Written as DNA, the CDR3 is TGTGCCAGTCGAGCGTGGGACAGGGGCTACAATGAGCAGTTCTTC. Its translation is CASRAWDRGYNEQFF.

The DNA of the CDR3 is TGTGCCAGCAGTTCGTCGGGGGGCGCAGATACGCAGTATTTT. This sequence encodes CASSSSGGADTQYF. J is TRBJ2-3 and V is TRBV28; the D gene is possibly TRBD2 (7 bases). The germline CDR1 and CDR2 sequences are MDHEN and SYDVKM. The CDR3 covers 14 residues. V shed 4 bases and J shed 4 bases, with 12 bases lying between them.

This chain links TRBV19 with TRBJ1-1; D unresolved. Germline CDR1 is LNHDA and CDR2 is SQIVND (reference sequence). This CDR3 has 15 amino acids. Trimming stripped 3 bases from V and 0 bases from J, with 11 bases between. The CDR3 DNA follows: TGTGCCAGTAGTATTGGAGGACGGGTGAACACTGAAGCTTTCTTT. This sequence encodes CASSIGGRVNTEAFF.

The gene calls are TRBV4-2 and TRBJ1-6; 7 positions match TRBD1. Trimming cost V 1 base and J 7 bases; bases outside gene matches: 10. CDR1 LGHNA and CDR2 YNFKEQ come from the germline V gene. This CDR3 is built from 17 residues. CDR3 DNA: TGTGCCAGCAGCCAAGTTACAGGGGCGAGGAGGAATTCACCCCTCCACTTT. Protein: CASSQVTGARRNSPLHF.

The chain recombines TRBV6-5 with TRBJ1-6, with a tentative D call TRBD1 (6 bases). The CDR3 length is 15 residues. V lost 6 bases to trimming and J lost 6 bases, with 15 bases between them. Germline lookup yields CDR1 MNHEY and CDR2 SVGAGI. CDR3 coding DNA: TGTGCCAGCAGCCGGATAGGGGGGATTAATTCACCCCTCCACTTT. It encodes CASSRIGGINSPLHF.

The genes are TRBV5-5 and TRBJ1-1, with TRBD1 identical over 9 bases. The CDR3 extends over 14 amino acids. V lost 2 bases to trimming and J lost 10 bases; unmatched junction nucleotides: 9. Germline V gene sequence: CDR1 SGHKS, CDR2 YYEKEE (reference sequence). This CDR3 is CASSFGTGLRVAFF. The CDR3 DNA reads TGTGCCAGCAGCTTTGGGACAGGGTTAAGGGTAGCTTTCTTT.

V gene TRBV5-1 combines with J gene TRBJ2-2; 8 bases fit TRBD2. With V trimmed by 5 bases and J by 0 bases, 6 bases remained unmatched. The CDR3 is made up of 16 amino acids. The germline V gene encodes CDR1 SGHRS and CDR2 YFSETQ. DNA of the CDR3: TGCGCCAGCAGAGTTAGCGGGGCCGCGAACACCGGGGAGCTGTTTTTT. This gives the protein CASRVSGAANTGELFF. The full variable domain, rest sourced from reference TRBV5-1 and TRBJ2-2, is KAGVTQTPRYLIKTRGQQVTLSCSPISGHRSVSWYQQTPGQGLQFLFEYFSETQRNKGNFPGRFSGRQFSNSRSEMNVSTLELGDSALYLCASRVSGAANTGELFFGEGSRLTVL.

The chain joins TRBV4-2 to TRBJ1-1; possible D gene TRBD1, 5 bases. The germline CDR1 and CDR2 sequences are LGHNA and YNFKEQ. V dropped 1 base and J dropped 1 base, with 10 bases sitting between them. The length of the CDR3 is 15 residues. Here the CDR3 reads CASSQGTGENTEAFF. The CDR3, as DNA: TGTGCCAGCAGCCAAGGTACAGGTGAGAACACTGAAGCTTTCTTT.

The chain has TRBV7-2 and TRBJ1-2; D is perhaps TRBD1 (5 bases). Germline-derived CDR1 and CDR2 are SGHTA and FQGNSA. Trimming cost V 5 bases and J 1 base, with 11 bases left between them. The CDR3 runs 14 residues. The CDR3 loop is CASSPSQVNYGYTF. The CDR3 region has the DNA TGTGCCAGCAGCCCTTCACAGGTTAACTATGGCTACACCTTC.

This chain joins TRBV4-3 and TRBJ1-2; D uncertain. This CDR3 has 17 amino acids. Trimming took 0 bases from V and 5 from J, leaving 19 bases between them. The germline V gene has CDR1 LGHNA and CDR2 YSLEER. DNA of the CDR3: TGCGCCAGCAGCCAAGACAATAAGGTCGGGAAGGTTTATGGCTACACCTTC. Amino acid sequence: CASSQDNKVGKVYGYTF.

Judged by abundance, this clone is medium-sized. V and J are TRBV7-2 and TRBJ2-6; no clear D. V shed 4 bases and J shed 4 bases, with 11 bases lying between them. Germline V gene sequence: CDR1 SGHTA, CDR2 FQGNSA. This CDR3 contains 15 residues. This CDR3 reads CASSWSSTGANVLTF. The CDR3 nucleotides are TGTGCCAGCAGCTGGTCTTCAACCGGGGCCAACGTCCTGACTTTC.